Listed here is a single TCR beta chain. In germline, CDR1 is SEHNR, CDR2 FQNEAQ (reference sequence). The CDR3 contains 14 residues. Trimming cost V 4 bases and J 3 bases, with 12 bases left between them. The data originate from a study of blood T cell repertoires in COVID-19. Study background: Donors in the United States, Italy and Spain gave samples during acute or convalescent COVID-19. From T cells, B-cell-depleted T cells, or PBMCs came the material, which was cDNA or gDNA.

Sequenced by immunoSEQ multiplex PCR; TCRdb stores in-frame clones only, minus some. This sample has some 150,000 clones, with approximately 80% found just once. This clonotype was obtained from a man in his sixties or seventies with acute or convalescent COVID-19. Sequencing input: peripheral blood. This chain links TRBV7-9 with TRBJ1-2; D may be TRBD1 (5 bases). The CDR3 here is CASSSRGSDYGYTF. CDR3 coding DNA: TGTGCCAGCAGCTCTCGGGGGTCGGACTATGGCTACACCTTC.